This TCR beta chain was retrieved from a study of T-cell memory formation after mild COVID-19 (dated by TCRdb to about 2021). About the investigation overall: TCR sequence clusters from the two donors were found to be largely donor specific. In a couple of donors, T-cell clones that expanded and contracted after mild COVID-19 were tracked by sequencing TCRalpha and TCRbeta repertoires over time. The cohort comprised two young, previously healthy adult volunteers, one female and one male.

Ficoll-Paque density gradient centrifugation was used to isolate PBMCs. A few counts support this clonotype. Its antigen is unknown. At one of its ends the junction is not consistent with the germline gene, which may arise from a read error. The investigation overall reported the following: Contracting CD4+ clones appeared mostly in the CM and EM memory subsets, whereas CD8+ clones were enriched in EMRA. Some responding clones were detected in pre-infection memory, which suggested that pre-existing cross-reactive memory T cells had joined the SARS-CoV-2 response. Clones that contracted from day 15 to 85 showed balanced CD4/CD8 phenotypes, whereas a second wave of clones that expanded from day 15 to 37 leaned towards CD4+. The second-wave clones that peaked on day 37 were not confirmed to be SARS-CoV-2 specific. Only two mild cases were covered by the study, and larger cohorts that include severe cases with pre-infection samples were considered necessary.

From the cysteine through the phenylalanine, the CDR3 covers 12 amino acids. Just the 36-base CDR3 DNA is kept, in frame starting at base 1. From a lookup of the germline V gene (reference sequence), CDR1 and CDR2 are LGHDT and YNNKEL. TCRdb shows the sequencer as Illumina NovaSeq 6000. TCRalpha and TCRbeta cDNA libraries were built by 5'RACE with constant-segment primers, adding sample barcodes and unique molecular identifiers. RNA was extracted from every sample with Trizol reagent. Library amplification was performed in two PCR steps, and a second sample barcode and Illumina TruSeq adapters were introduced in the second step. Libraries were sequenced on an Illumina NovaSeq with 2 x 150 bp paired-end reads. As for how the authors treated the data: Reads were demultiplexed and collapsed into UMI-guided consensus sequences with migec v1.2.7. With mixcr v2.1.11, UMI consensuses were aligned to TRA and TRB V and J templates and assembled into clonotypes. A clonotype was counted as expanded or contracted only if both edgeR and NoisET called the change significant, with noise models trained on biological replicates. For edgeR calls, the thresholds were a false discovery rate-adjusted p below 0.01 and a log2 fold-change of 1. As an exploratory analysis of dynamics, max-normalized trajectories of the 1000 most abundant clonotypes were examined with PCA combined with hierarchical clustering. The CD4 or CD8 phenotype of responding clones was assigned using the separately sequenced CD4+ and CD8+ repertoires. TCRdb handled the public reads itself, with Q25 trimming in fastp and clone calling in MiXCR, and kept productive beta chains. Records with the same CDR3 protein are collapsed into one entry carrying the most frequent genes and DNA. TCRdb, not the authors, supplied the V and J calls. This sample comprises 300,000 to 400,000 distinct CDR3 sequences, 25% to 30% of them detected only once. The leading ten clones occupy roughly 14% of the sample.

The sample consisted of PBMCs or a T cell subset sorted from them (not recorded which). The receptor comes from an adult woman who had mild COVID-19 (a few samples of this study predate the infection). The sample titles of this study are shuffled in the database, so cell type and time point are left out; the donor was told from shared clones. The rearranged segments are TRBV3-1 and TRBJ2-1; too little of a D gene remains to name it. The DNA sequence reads TGTGCCAGCAGCCAAGGGCGGCGTAGAGGAAACTTC. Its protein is CASSQGRRRGNF.